This is a list of T cell receptor beta chains from one sample in a study of shared clonotypes between healthy human individuals. Sequenced by immunoSEQ multiplex PCR; TCRdb stores in-frame clones only, minus some. The table includes around 610,000 clones, approximately 96% detected once. Sequencing was carried out using naive CD8+ T cells sorted from blood. These receptors were collected from a woman in her 30s in good health. CDR3s include the opening cysteine and the closing phenylalanine or tryptophan. D genes are given only for firm matches. Where a row states a size, it is once, few, many or the class of an expanded clone; other rows omit it.

>TRBJ2-3|TRBD2|.|TRBV30
TGTGCCTGGAACCTAGCGGGAGGGTCCGATACGCAGTATTTT
CAWNLAGGSDTQYF
>TRBJ2-1|TRBD2|.|TRBV7-9
TGTGCCAGCAGCACCACTAGCGGGAGGGCCGGGGAGCCCTACAATGAGCAGTTCTTC
CASSTTSGRAGEPYNEQFF
>TRBJ1-5|TRBD1|.|TRBV6-1
TGTGCCAGCAGGGGGACAGGGGATCAGCCCCAGCATTTT
CASRGTGDQPQHF
>TRBJ2-7|.|.|TRBV7-9
TGTGCCAGCAGCCAGGAGGTCTCCTACGAGCAGTACTTC
CASSQEVSYEQYF
>TRBJ2-7|.|.|TRBV5-4
TGTGCCAGCAGCACGAATTCCTACGAGCAGTACTTC
CASSTNSYEQYF
>TRBJ2-1|TRBD2|.|TRBV12-5
TGTGCTAGTGGTCTGACCCTAGCGGGTAGGAATGAGCAGTTCTTC
CASGLTLAGRNEQFF
>TRBJ1-1|.|.|TRBV5-1
TGCGCCAGCAGCTTATATGAAGCGAACACTGAAGCTTTCTTT
CASSLYEANTEAFF
>TRBJ1-2|.|.|TRBV4-2
TGTGCCAGCAGCCAAGTCCCGGGACCCTTCTATGGCTACACCTTC
CASSQVPGPFYGYTF
>TRBJ2-7|TRBD2|.|TRBV30
TGTGCCTGGAGTTTAGCGGGAGACGACGAGCAGTACTTC
CAWSLAGDDEQYF
>TRBJ1-5|.|.|TRBV9
TGTGCCAGCAGCGACCAGTATAGCAATCAGCCCCAGCATTTT
CASSDQYSNQPQHF
>TRBJ2-7|TRBD1|few|TRBV4-2
TGTGCCAGCAGCCAAGATCAGGGGGTCAACGAGCAGTACTTC
CASSQDQGVNEQYF
>TRBJ2-7|.|.|TRBV10-2
TGCGCCAGCAGTGATAGGCAGGGCATGATCCCCTACGAGCAGTACTTC
CASSDRQGMIPYEQYF
>TRBJ2-7|.|.|TRBV6-1
TGTGCCGGTCGACACGGCCCCACCTACGAGCAGTACTTC
CAGRHGPTYEQYF
>TRBJ2-2|.|.|TRBV19
TGTGCCAGTAGAGGGACCCCCCTGTTTGCCGGGGAGCTGTTTTTT
CASRGTPLFAGELFF
>TRBJ2-6|TRBD1|once|TRBV6-4
TGTGCCAGCAACCTCAGGGGGCGCGGTGGGGCCAACGTCCTGACTTTC
CASNLRGRGGANVLTF
>TRBJ1-1|TRBD1|.|TRBV11-2
TGTGCCAGCAGCCCCAGGACAGGGTTGAACACTGAAGCTTTCTTT
CASSPRTGLNTEAFF
>TRBJ1-4|.|.|TRBV7-2
TGTGCCAGCAGCTTACAGGGGACCCCAACTAATGAAAAACTGTTTTTT
CASSLQGTPTNEKLFF
>TRBJ2-1|.|once|TRBV11-2
TGTGCCAGCGGCGATCCTGGGGCCTACAATGAGCAGTTCTTC
CASGDPGAYNEQFF
>TRBJ1-5|TRBD1|.|TRBV9
TGTGCCAGCAGCGAAACCGGGACAGGGGGAAACCGGAGCAATCAGCCCCAGCATTTT
CASSETGTGGNRSNQPQHF
>TRBJ2-1|.|.|TRBV9
TGTGCCAGCAGCCCCCGTCTCTGGGGAGTGGATAATGAGCAGTTCTTC
CASSPRLWGVDNEQFF
>TRBJ2-7|.|once|TRBV2
TGTGCCAGCACTCAGGGCAGCTACGAGCAGTACTTC
CASTQGSYEQYF
>TRBJ2-7|TRBD1|.|TRBV5-4
TGTGCCAGCAGCTTAACAGGGGGAAATCTTTACGAGCAGTACTTC
CASSLTGGNLYEQYF
>TRBJ1-3|TRBD1|.|TRBV6-5
TGTGCCAGCAGTTACTCGACAGGGAGTGGAAACACCATATATTTT
CASSYSTGSGNTIYF
>TRBJ2-7|TRBD2|few|TRBV29-1
TGCAGCGTTGACAAGGCATGGACTAGCGGGAGAGGCAACGAGCAGTACTTC
CSVDKAWTSGRGNEQYF
>TRBJ2-7|.|.|TRBV28
TGTGCCAGCAGGACTCAGGGGGGCTACGAGCAGTACTTC
CASRTQGGYEQYF
>TRBJ1-4|TRBD1|.|TRBV7-6
TGTGCCAGCAGCGGAACCGGGACAGGACTCAATTCGGAAAAACTGTTTTTT
CASSGTGTGLNSEKLFF
>TRBJ2-1|.|.|TRBV28
TGTGCCAGCAGTTTCCCTCACAGTAACAATGAGCAGTTCTTC
CASSFPHSNNEQFF
>TRBJ2-7|TRBD2|.|TRBV9
TGTGCCAGCAGCGGGACTAGCGGGGTCCACGAGCAGTACTTC
CASSGTSGVHEQYF
>TRBJ2-1|.|.|TRBV6-1
TGTGCCAGCAAGGAAGCGTACAATGAGCAGTTCTTC
CASKEAYNEQFF
>TRBJ1-1|.|.|TRBV5-4
TGTGCCAGCAGCTTGGGCGGGGGCGCTACTGAAGCTTTCTTT
CASSLGGGATEAFF
>TRBJ1-1|TRBD1|.|TRBV19
TGTGCCAGTAGTACCTCCCACCGGGGACAGGGGCAGGATTCAAGGGATGACACTGAAGCTTTCTTT
CASSTSHRGQGQDSRDDTEAFF
>TRBJ2-4|TRBD1|.|TRBV19
TGTGCCAGTACCCCTCCCCCCGGGACAGCGCAAGTAAACATTCAGTACTTC
CASTPPPGTAQVNIQYF
>TRBJ1-1|.|.|TRBV10-1
TGCGCCAGCAGTGAGTCGAGGGCACGAACTGAAGCTTTCTTT
CASSESRARTEAFF
>TRBJ2-1|TRBD2|.|TRBV6-1
TGTGCCAGCAGTGTTCTAGCGGGAGGGTACAATGAGCAGTTCTTC
CASSVLAGGYNEQFF
>TRBJ2-7|TRBD2|.|TRBV5-4
TGTGCCAGCAGCTTGGCTGGGAGGGACCTACTCATTGCCTCCTACGAGCAGTACTTC
CASSLAGRDLLIASYEQYF
>TRBJ2-5|.|once|TRBV7-6
TGTGCCAGCAGCCCACCGTACCAAGAGACCCAGTACTTC
CASSPPYQETQYF
>TRBJ1-2|.|.|TRBV18
TGTGCCAGCTCAGGTACACCGACAGATAGTGTCTATGGCTACACCTTC
CASSGTPTDSVYGYTF
>TRBJ2-1|.|.|TRBV6-1
TGTGCCAGCAGTGAAAGGACAGACTACAATGAGCAGTTCTTC
CASSERTDYNEQFF
>TRBJ2-5|.|.|TRBV28
TGTGCCAGCAGTCAAGAGACCCAGTACTTC
CASSQETQYF
>TRBJ2-6|.|.|TRBV27
TGTGCCAGCAGTTTAATTCCAATCCAAGCCCGCTCTGGGGCCAACGTCCTGACTTTC
CASSLIPIQARSGANVLTF
>TRBJ2-1|.|.|TRBV9
TGTGCCAGCAGCGGGTACAGGGACTCCAGCAATGAGCAGTTCTTC
CASSGYRDSSNEQFF
>TRBJ2-2|.|.|TRBV27
TGTGCCAGCAGCCCGGGGGTGAACACCGGGGAGCTGTTTTTT
CASSPGVNTGELFF
>TRBJ2-1|TRBD2|.|TRBV28
TGTGCCAGCAGTTCGCTAGCGGGGACCTACAATGAGCAGTTCTTC
CASSSLAGTYNEQFF
>TRBJ2-7|.|.|TRBV7-9
TGTGCCAGCAGCGTAACAGGGGCGGGGGAGCAGTACTTC
CASSVTGAGEQYF
>TRBJ2-1|.|.|TRBV5-4
TGTGCCAGCAGCTCGGTAAAGGAGCAGTTCTTC
CASSSVKEQFF
>TRBJ2-1|TRBD1|.|TRBV19
TGTGCCAGTAGTACCTTCGACAGGGCAGGCTACAATGAGCAGTTCTTC
CASSTFDRAGYNEQFF
>TRBJ2-1|.|.|TRBV30
TGTGCCTGGAGTATAGACAGTAGTAATGAGCAGTTCTTC
CAWSIDSSNEQFF
>TRBJ2-1|TRBD2|once|TRBV14
TGTGCCAGCAGCCCACTAGCGGGAGGCGACAATGAGCAGTTCTTC
CASSPLAGGDNEQFF